Listed below are T cell receptor beta chains from one sample, sequenced in a study of identical twins. MiXCR, run by TCRdb on the 5' RACE reads, gives a single entry per CDR3 protein. The sample has hundreds of thousands of distinct CDR3 sequences, just over 7% seen once. This sample also appeared in a second study, on yellow fever vaccine responses in identical twins.

Sequenced: PBMCs. These receptors came from a woman under 30 in good health. Each CDR3 is given with its conserved first and last residue. The D gene is left open where the match is weak. The size entry is marked missing in some rows and otherwise reads once, few, many or a size class.

D	size	V	J	CDR3	DNA
NA	many	TRBV5-1	TRBJ1-1	CASSPGAPEAFF	TGCGCCAGCAGCCCGGGGGCACCAGAAGCTTTCTTT
TRBD2	NA	TRBV2	TRBJ2-1	CASSDPRLADNEQFF	TGTGCCAGCAGCGACCCGAGACTAGCGGACAATGAGCAGTTCTTC
TRBD2	few	TRBV20-1	TRBJ2-7	CSAGPAGVFYEQYF	TGCAGTGCCGGACCAGCGGGAGTCTTCTACGAGCAGTACTTC
TRBD2	NA	TRBV3-1	TRBJ2-1	CASSPGTSGKNNEQFF	TGTGCCAGCAGCCCCGGGACTAGCGGGAAGAACAATGAGCAGTTCTTC
NA	few	TRBV29-1	TRBJ1-6	CSVREGSSPLHF	TGCAGCGTTAGGGAGGGAAGTTCACCCCTCCACTTT
TRBD2	many	TRBV6-1	TRBJ2-1	CASSRSGRPQSEQFF	TGTGCCAGCAGCCGTAGCGGGAGGCCCCAATCTGAGCAGTTCTTC
NA	many	TRBV5-1	TRBJ2-1	CASSLRASRIYNEQFF	TGCGCCAGCAGCTTGCGGGCTAGCCGCATCTACAATGAGCAGTTCTTC
NA	NA	TRBV29-1	TRBJ2-3	CSVEAAPEGGTDTQCF	TGCAGCGTTGAAGCGGCGCCAGAGGGGGGCACAGATACGCAGTGTTTT
TRBD1	NA	TRBV5-1	TRBJ2-3	CASSLTGGPMVDTQYF	TGCGCCAGCAGCTTAACAGGGGGCCCAATGGTCGATACGCAGTATTTT
NA	NA	TRBV11-2	TRBJ1-2	CASSLESPRGGYTF	TGTGCCAGCAGCTTAGAGTCGCCAAGGGGGGGCTACACCTTC
TRBD2	many	TRBV29-1	TRBJ2-7	CSVGSGASYEQYF	TGCAGCGTTGGCAGCGGGGCCTCCTACGAGCAGTACTTC
NA	few	TRBV7-8	TRBJ2-5	CASSLAGRWGETQYF	TGTGCCAGCAGCTTAGCAGGGCGGTGGGGAGAGACCCAGTACTTC
NA	few	TRBV29-1	TRBJ2-4	CSVLVSDQNIQYF	TGCAGCGTTTTAGTGTCCGACCAAAACATTCAGTACTTC
NA	many	TRBV28	TRBJ1-5	CASSLGGRSNQPQHF	TGTGCCAGCAGTTTAGGGGGGAGAAGCAATCAGCCCCAGCATTTT
NA	few	TRBV19	TRBJ1-5	CASSMVGVSNQPQHF	TGTGCCAGTAGTATGGTTGGGGTTAGCAATCAGCCCCAGCATTTT
TRBD2	many	TRBV4-2	TRBJ2-5	CASSQSTSGQETQYF	TGTGCCAGCAGCCAATCGACTAGCGGGCAAGAGACCCAGTACTTC
TRBD1	NA	TRBV29-1	TRBJ2-1	CSLDRGTGNNEQFF	TGCAGCCTAGATAGAGGGACAGGGAACAATGAGCAGTTCTTC
NA	many	TRBV7-9	TRBJ2-7	CASSLAGAEQYF	TGTGCCAGCAGCTTAGCGGGGGCGGAGCAGTACTTC
NA	NA	TRBV11-2	TRBJ1-4	CASTLRCGSEFEKLFF	TGTGCCAGCACCCTCCGGTGCGGGTCGGAATTTGAAAAACTGTTTTTT
TRBD2	few	TRBV6-1	TRBJ2-1	CASSEAWLAGANNEQFF	TGTGCCAGCAGTGAAGCGTGGCTAGCGGGGGCCAACAATGAGCAGTTCTTC
TRBD2	few	TRBV10-3	TRBJ2-1	CAISGQLAGAYNEQFF	TGTGCCATCAGTGGGCAACTAGCGGGGGCCTACAATGAGCAGTTCTTC
TRBD2	many	TRBV20-1	TRBJ2-3	CSARGLAGVNTDTQYF	TGCAGTGCTAGAGGGCTAGCGGGGGTCAACACAGATACGCAGTATTTT
TRBD1	many	TRBV12-3/TRBV12-4	TRBJ1-5	CASSSLGQGSNQPQHF	TGTGCCAGCAGTTCACTGGGACAGGGTAGCAATCAGCCCCAGCATTTT
TRBD1	NA	TRBV10-3	TRBJ2-5	CATNRGDQETQYF	TGTGCCACCAACAGGGGGGACCAAGAGACCCAGTACTTC
TRBD2	few	TRBV7-3	TRBJ2-5	CASSSSGGVLETQYF	TGTGCCAGCAGCTCTTCGGGAGGGGTCTTGGAGACCCAGTACTTC
NA	NA	TRBV25-1	TRBJ1-2	CASSESGRVGYTF	TGTGCCAGCAGTGAATCTGGCAGGGTCGGCTACACCTTC
TRBD1	NA	TRBV5-1	TRBJ2-5	CASSLKPQGAGTQYF	TGCGCCAGCAGCTTGAAACCACAGGGGGCAGGGACCCAGTACTTC
TRBD1	many	TRBV5-1	TRBJ1-6	CASSLAGTGRSPLHF	TGCGCCAGCAGCTTGGCCGGGACAGGGAGGTCACCCCTCCACTTT
TRBD1	few	TRBV12-3/TRBV12-4	TRBJ2-3	CASSSGTVDTQYF	TGTGCCAGCAGTTCCGGGACAGTCGATACGCAGTATTTT
NA	many	TRBV12-5	TRBJ2-1	CASGLVGGLYNEQFF	TGTGCTAGTGGTTTGGTGGGGGGCCTCTACAATGAGCAGTTCTTC
NA	many	TRBV20-1	TRBJ1-3	CSAQPDRSSGNTIYF	TGCAGTGCTCAACCCGACAGATCCTCTGGAAACACCATATATTTT
NA	NA	TRBV10-2	TRBJ1-6	CASSEGGGSPLHF	TGCGCCAGCAGTGAGGGGGGGGGTTCACCCCTCCACTTT
TRBD2	few	TRBV20-1	TRBJ2-3	CSALTSGGAGDTQYF	TGCAGTGCCCTGACTAGCGGGGGGGCTGGAGATACGCAGTATTTT
TRBD1	NA	TRBV27	TRBJ1-6	CASRPQGQYNSPLHF	TGTGCCAGCAGGCCACAGGGGCAGTATAATTCACCCCTCCACTTT
NA	many	TRBV20-1	TRBJ1-2	CSAVNGVDYGYTF	TGCAGTGCTGTGAACGGGGTTGACTATGGCTACACCTTC
TRBD1	NA	TRBV29-1	TRBJ1-1	CSGRGQGDSAEAFF	TGCAGCGGCCGCGGACAGGGGGATAGCGCTGAAGCTTTCTTT
NA	few	TRBV5-1	TRBJ2-7	CASSLEGDKTYEQYF	TGCGCCAGCAGCTTGGAGGGCGACAAGACCTACGAGCAGTACTTC
NA	many	TRBV10-2	TRBJ1-1	CARIGFEGPGDTEAFF	TGCGCCAGGATTGGGTTTGAGGGTCCGGGGGACACTGAAGCTTTCTTT
NA	many	TRBV11-2	TRBJ1-3	CASSLEGDSGNTIYF	TGTGCCAGCAGCTTAGAGGGGGACTCTGGAAACACCATATATTTT
TRBD1	few	TRBV3-1	TRBJ2-1	CASSQLTGTGGYNEQFF	TGTGCCAGCAGCCAACTAACCGGGACAGGGGGCTACAATGAGCAGTTCTTC
NA	few	TRBV29-1	TRBJ2-6	CSVPSPSGANVLTF	TGCAGCGTCCCTAGCCCCTCTGGGGCCAACGTCCTGACTTTC
TRBD2	few	TRBV24-1	TRBJ2-1	CATSASGQTSGRALYNEQFF	TGTGCCACCAGTGCCTCGGGACAGACTAGCGGGAGGGCCTTATACAATGAGCAGTTCTTC
NA	many	TRBV6-4	TRBJ1-6	CASSNKNSPLHF	TGTGCCAGCAGTAACAAGAATTCACCCCTCCACTTT
NA	few	TRBV7-8	TRBJ2-3	CASSSTDLGRDTQYF	TGTGCCAGCAGCTCCACTGACCTCGGTCGAGATACGCAGTATTTT
TRBD1	many	TRBV6-1	TRBJ2-5	CASSRTGGLETQYF	TGTGCCAGCAGCCGGACAGGGGGCTTAGAGACCCAGTACTTC
TRBD1	many	TRBV28	TRBJ2-1	CASSSGTGSRNEQFF	TGTGCCAGCAGTTCCGGGACAGGTAGTCGCAATGAGCAGTTCTTC
TRBD2	once	TRBV20-1	TRBJ2-7	CSASSLAGTSFGESSYEQYF	TGCAGTGCTAGCAGCCTAGCGGGAACGAGCTTCGGGGAAAGCTCCTACGAGCAGTACTTC
NA	few	TRBV27	TRBJ2-7	CASSSGVREQYF	TGTGCCAGCAGCTCAGGGGTTCGCGAGCAGTACTTC
NA	many	TRBV16	TRBJ2-7	CASAPGDTPREYEQYF	TGTGCCAGCGCCCCAGGGGACACCCCCCGCGAATACGAGCAGTACTTC
NA	few	TRBV15	TRBJ1-2	CATSRDQGMGGYTF	TGTGCCACCAGCAGAGACCAGGGGATGGGAGGCTACACCTTC